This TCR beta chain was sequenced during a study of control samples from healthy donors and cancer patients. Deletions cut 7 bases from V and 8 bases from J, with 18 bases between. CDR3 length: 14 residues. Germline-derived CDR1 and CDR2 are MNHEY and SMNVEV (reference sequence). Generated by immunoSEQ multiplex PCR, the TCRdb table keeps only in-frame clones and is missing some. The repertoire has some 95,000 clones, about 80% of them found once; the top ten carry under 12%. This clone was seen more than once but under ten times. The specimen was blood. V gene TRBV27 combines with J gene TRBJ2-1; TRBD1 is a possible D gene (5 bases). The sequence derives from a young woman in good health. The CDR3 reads CASTSKNTGDEQFF. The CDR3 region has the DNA TGTGCCAGCACCTCCAAAAATACAGGAGATGAGCAGTTCTTC.